The clone carrying this T cell receptor beta chain has a single count. The sample is drawn from a study of T cell repertoires in cytomegalovirus infection. One entry per CDR3 protein results from TCRdb running MiXCR on the reads. The sample records more than 500,000 distinct CDR3 sequences, more than 15% being singletons. Sequencing was performed on CD8+ T cells from PBMCs. This sequence originates from a human donor in good health (CMV status not recorded). Some clones in this sample may be carry-over from other donors' samples.

CDR3 amino acids: CAWSVTSTGELFF. As DNA, the CDR3 is TGTGCCTGGAGTGTGACCTCGACTGGGGAGCTGTTTTTT. The V call is TRBV30, the J call TRBJ2-2; no firm D call. In germline, CDR1 is GTSNPN, CDR2 SVGIG (reference sequence). The germline V and J ends were trimmed by 0 bases and 8 bases, with 10 bases remaining between them. The CDR3 contains 13 residues.